This TCR beta chain was retrieved from a study of cytotoxic CD8 clonotypes in ibrutinib-treated CLL. Some clones are missing from TCRdb's copy, which holds only in-frame ones; the method was immunoSEQ multiplex PCR. The sample records some 150,000 clones, about 80% being singletons. Trimming took off 6 bases at V and 1 base at J, with 14 bases between the two ends. This CDR3 is 15 amino acids long. Germline assignment: CDR1 MNHNS and CDR2 SASEGT. The chain joins TRBV6-1 to TRBJ2-3; a possible D gene is TRBD1 (6 bases). The TCR was taken from a human donor with chronic lymphocytic leukemia. The sample here was PBMCs, taken after 12 months of ibrutinib treatment. CDR3 in DNA: TGTGCCAGCAGGTCAGGGGAATCCGGCACAGATACGCAGTATTTT. It is translated as CASRSGESGTDTQYF.